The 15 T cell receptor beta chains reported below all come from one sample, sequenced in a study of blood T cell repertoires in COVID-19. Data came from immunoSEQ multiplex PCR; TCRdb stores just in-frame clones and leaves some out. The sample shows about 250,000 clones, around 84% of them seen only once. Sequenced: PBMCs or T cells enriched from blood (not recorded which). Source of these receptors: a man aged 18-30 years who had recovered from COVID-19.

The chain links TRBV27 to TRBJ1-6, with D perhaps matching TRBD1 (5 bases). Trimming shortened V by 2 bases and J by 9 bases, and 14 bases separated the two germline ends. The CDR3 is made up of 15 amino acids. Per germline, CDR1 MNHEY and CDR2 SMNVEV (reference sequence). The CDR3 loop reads CASSLTGGIGSPLHF. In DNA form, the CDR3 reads TGTGCCAGCAGTTTAACCGGGGGAATCGGTTCACCCCTCCACTTT.

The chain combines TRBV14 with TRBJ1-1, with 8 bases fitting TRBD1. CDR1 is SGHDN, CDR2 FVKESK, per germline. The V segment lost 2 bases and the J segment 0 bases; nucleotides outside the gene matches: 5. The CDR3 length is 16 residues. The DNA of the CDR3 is TGTGCCAGCAGCCAACTGCAGGGGGCTTTGAACACTGAAGCTTTCTTT. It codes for CASSQLQGALNTEAFF.

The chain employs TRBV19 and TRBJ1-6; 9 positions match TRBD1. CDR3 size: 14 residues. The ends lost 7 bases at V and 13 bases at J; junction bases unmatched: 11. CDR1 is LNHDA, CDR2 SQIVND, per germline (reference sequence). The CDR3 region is CASTPGTGHFPLHF. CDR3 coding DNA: TGTGCCAGTACCCCCGGGACAGGGCATTTCCCCCTCCACTTT.

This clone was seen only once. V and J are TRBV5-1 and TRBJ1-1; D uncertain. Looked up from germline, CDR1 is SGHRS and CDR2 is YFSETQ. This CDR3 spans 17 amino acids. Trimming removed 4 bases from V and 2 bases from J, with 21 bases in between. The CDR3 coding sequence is TGCGCCAGCAGCCCCGGAGGCAGCCAATACCATAACACTGAAGCTTTCTTT. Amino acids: CASSPGGSQYHNTEAFF.

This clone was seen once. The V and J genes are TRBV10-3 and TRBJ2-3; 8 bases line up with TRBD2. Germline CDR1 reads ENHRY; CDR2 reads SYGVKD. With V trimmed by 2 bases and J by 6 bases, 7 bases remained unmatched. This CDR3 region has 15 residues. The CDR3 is CAISELAGPLDTQYF. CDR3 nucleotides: TGTGCCATCAGTGAGCTAGCGGGCCCTTTGGATACGCAGTATTTT.

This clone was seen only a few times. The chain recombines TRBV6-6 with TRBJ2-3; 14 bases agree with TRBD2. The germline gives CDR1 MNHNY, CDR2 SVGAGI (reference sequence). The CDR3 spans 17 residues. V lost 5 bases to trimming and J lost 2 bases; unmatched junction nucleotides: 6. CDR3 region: CASSRMGLAGATDTQYF. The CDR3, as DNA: TGTGCCAGCAGTCGAATGGGACTAGCGGGGGCCACAGATACGCAGTATTTT.

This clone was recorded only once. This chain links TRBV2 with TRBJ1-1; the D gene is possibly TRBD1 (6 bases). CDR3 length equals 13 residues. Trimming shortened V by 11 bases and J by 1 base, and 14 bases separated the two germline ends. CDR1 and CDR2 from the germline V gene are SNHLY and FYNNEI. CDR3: CAGKGEGNTEAFF. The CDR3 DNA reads TGTGCCGGGAAGGGGGAGGGGAACACTGAAGCTTTCTTT.

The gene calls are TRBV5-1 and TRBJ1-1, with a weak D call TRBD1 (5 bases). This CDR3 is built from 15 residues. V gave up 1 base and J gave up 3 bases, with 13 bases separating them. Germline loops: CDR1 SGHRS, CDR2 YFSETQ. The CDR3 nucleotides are TGCGCCAGCAGCTTGTGGGCTACGGGGGACACTGAAGCTTTCTTT. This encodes CASSLWATGDTEAFF.

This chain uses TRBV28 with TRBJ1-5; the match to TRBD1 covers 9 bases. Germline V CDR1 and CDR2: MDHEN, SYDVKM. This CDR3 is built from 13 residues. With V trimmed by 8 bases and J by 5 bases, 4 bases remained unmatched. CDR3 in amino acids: CASGQGWDQPQHF. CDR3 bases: TGTGCCAGCGGACAGGGGTGGGATCAGCCCCAGCATTTT.

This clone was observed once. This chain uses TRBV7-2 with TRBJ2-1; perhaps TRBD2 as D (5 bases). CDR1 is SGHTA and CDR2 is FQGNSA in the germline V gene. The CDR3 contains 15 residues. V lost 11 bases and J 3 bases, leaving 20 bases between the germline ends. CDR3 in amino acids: CAAQFWENSYNEQFF. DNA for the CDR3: TGTGCCGCCCAGTTCTGGGAGAATAGCTACAATGAGCAGTTCTTC.

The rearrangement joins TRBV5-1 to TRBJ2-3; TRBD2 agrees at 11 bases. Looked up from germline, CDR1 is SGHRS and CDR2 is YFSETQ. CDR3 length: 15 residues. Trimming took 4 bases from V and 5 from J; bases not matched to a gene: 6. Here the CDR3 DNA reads TGCGCCAGCAGCGCGGGACTAGCGGTGATAGATACGCAGTATTTT. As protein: CASSAGLAVIDTQYF.

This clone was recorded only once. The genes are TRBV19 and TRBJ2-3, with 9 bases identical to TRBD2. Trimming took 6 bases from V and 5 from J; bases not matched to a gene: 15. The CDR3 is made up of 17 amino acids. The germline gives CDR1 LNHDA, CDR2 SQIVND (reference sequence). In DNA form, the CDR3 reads TGTGCCAGTAGCAGAGGCCTCGGAGGACTAGCGAAAGATACGCAGTATTTT. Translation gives CASSRGLGGLAKDTQYF.

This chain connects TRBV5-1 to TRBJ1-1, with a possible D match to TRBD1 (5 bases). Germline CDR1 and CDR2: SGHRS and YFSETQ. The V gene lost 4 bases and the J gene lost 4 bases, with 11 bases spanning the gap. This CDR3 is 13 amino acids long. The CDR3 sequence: CASSRNQGTEAFF. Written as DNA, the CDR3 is TGCGCCAGCAGCCGGAACCAGGGCACTGAAGCTTTCTTT.

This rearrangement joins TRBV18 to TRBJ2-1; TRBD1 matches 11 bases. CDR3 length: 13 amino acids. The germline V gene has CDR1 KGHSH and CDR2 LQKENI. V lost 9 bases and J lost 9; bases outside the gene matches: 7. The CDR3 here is CASTGTGGFEQFF. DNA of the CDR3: TGTGCCAGTACCGGGACAGGGGGATTTGAGCAGTTCTTC.

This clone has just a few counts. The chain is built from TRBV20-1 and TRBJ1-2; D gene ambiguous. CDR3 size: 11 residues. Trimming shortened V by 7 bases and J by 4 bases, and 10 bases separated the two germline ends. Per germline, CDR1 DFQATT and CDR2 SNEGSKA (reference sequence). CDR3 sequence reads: CSGGYTYGYTF. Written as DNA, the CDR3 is TGCAGTGGAGGGTATACCTATGGCTACACCTTC.